This is a list of T cell receptor beta chains from one sample in a study of blood T cell repertoires in COVID-19. Only in-frame clones appear in the TCRdb table, and some are missing; sequencing was by immunoSEQ multiplex PCR. This sample has about 21,000 clones, with almost 85% found just once. Sequenced: peripheral blood. All receptors derive from a man older than 75 with acute or convalescent COVID-19. Each CDR3 is given with its conserved first and last residue. D genes are given only for firm matches. Clone size is not always given. Where it is, it says once, few, many or a class for expanded clones.

J | V | size | D | CDR3 | DNA
TRBJ1-1 | TRBV5-6 | NA | NA | CASSLRARGGITEAFF | TGTGCCAGCAGCTTGAGGGCCAGGGGCGGTATCACTGAAGCTTTCTTT
TRBJ2-2 | TRBV7-3 | once | NA | CASSLTARTGELFF | TGTGCCAGCAGCTTAACAGCGCGCACCGGGGAGCTGTTTTTT
TRBJ2-1 | TRBV15 | NA | TRBD2 | CATSVPGLATYNEQFF | TGTGCCACCAGCGTACCGGGACTAGCTACCTACAATGAGCAGTTCTTC
TRBJ2-3 | TRBV7-2 | once | NA | CASSLAVGGPDTQYF | TGTGCCAGCAGCTTAGCGGTTGGGGGCCCAGATACGCAGTATTTT
TRBJ1-1 | TRBV5-6 | NA | NA | CASSLAWAKTQAFF | TGTGCCAGCAGCTTGGCTTGGGCCAAAACTCAAGCTTTCTTT
TRBJ2-1 | TRBV7-2 | NA | TRBD2 | CASSRSGGNSYNEQFF | TGTGCCAGCAGCCGTAGCGGGGGCAACTCCTACAATGAGCAGTTCTTC
TRBJ1-2 | TRBV6-2/TRBV6-3 | NA | NA | CASSPSRGDVYGYTF | TGTGCCAGCAGCCCTTCACGGGGGGATGTTTATGGCTACACCTTC
TRBJ1-4 | TRBV6-2/TRBV6-3 | NA | NA | CASSQGGPMEKLFF | TGTGCCAGCAGCCAAGGGGGACCGATGGAAAAACTGTTTTTT
TRBJ2-7 | TRBV4-3 | NA | TRBD1 | CASSQGSRQGFYEQYF | TGCGCCAGCAGCCAAGGATCCCGACAGGGATTCTACGAGCAGTACTTC
TRBJ1-6 | TRBV19 | NA | NA | CASSPRTALHSPLHF | TGTGCCAGTAGCCCTAGGACAGCGCTCCATTCACCCCTCCACTTT
TRBJ2-7 | TRBV4-1 | NA | TRBD2 | CASSPGTSGGFYEQYF | TGCGCCAGCAGCCCCGGGACTAGCGGGGGGTTCTACGAGCAGTACTTC
TRBJ1-5 | TRBV12-3/TRBV12-4 | few | NA | CASSSPEPQHF | TGTGCCAGCAGTTCCCCGGAGCCCCAGCATTTT
TRBJ2-5 | TRBV19 | NA | NA | CASSSGVGETQYF | TGTGCCAGTAGTAGCGGGGTGGGAGAGACCCAGTACTTC
TRBJ1-2 | TRBV28 | NA | NA | CASSRPDRTYGYTF | TGTGCCAGCAGCCGCCCTGACAGAACCTATGGCTACACCTTC
TRBJ1-6 | TRBV27 | NA | NA | CASSFPNSPLHF | TGTGCCAGCAGTTTCCCAAATTCACCCCTCCACTTT
TRBJ2-5 | TRBV5-1 | NA | TRBD2 | CASSLAGALQETQYF | TGCGCCAGCAGCCTAGCGGGGGCCCTCCAAGAGACCCAGTACTTC
TRBJ1-2 | TRBV5-4 | few | NA | CASSFARQFYGYTF | TGTGCCAGCAGCTTTGCCCGACAGTTCTATGGCTACACCTTC
TRBJ1-1 | TRBV5-1 | NA | NA | CASSLDRINTEAFF | TGCGCCAGCAGCTTGGACAGAATTAACACTGAAGCTTTCTTT
TRBJ1-2 | TRBV7-2 | NA | NA | CASSSQGRTSGYTF | TGTGCCAGCAGCTCTCAGGGTCGGACGAGTGGCTACACCTTC
TRBJ1-2 | TRBV6-5 | NA | TRBD1 | CASRNRGQRGYTF | TGTGCCAGCAGAAACAGGGGGCAACGTGGCTACACCTTC
TRBJ1-6 | TRBV18 | NA | TRBD1 | CASSPTQGQGAVSPLHF | TGTGCCAGCTCACCTACTCAAGGACAGGGGGCGGTTTCACCCCTCCACTTT